These 11 T cell receptor beta chains came from one sample sequenced in a study of beta chain features in type 1 diabetes. The isolated RNA, all of it, was reverse transcribed, so expressed TCRB transcripts were what got sequenced. Method: immunoSEQ multiplex PCR; TCRdb's copy keeps in-frame clones and lacks some. The sample records approximately 170,000 clones, approximately 7.8% being singletons. No antigens are known for them. Study-wide points: Researchers report that Type 1 diabetes patients had moderately but significantly shorter TCRB CDR3s across all four CD4+ subsets.

Sequencing used central memory CD4+ T cells from blood. These receptors were obtained from a woman between 40 and 55 years old with type 1 diabetes.

In regard to this clone: The junction differs from germline at one of its ends, possibly a read error. The chain employs TRBV10-3 and TRBJ2-6; TRBD2 matches 9 bases. The V gene's germline CDR1 is ENHRY and CDR2 SYGVKD. The CDR3 loop spans 16 amino acids. CDR3 coding DNA: TGTGCCAGCAGTCCCCTAGCGGGATCCACGGCCAACGTCCTGACTTTC. Amino acid sequence: CASSPLAGSTANVLTF.

The genes are TRBV5-1 and TRBJ2-6; weak D call: TRBD1 (6 bases). This CDR3 is 16 amino acids long. Per germline, CDR1 SGHRS and CDR2 YFSETQ. V was trimmed by 4 bases and J by 2 bases, leaving 13 bases between them. CDR3 sequence (DNA): TGCGCCAGCAGCCCTTATGGGGGCGCTGGGGCCAACGTCCTGACTTTC. Translated, it gives CASSPYGGAGANVLTF.

The genes are TRBV2 and TRBJ2-1, with 7 bases identical to TRBD2. Germline trimming cut 10 bases from V and 4 bases from J; bases unmatched to any gene: 7. The CDR3 extends over 13 amino acids. The germline gives CDR1 SNHLY, CDR2 FYNNEI. This CDR3 reads CAIGLAEYNEQFF. Written as DNA, the CDR3 is TGTGCCATCGGGCTAGCGGAATACAATGAGCAGTTCTTC.

This clone was detected only a few times. The chain couples TRBV30 to TRBJ1-5, with TRBD1 as a possible D gene (5 bases). The length of the CDR3 is 14 residues. V lost 0 bases and J lost 6, with 12 bases in between. Looked up from germline, CDR1 is GTSNPN and CDR2 is SVGIG (reference sequence). CDR3 residues: CAWSVSGRGQPQHF. The CDR3 region has the DNA TGTGCCTGGAGTGTCAGCGGGAGGGGTCAGCCCCAGCATTTT.

This clone was picked up a small number of times. The V call is TRBV19, the J call TRBJ2-7, with 8 bases that match TRBD1. This CDR3 is 14 amino acids long. The germline CDR1 and CDR2 sequences are LNHDA and SQIVND (reference sequence). With 8 bases clipped from V and 5 bases from J, the junction kept 11 bases outside the gene matches. The CDR3 is CASGPGTGPNEQYF. CDR3 nucleotides: TGTGCCAGTGGGCCCGGGACAGGACCCAACGAGCAGTACTTC.

This chain links TRBV18 with TRBJ2-2, with D perhaps TRBD1 (6 bases). V was trimmed by 3 bases and J by 3 bases, leaving 11 bases between them. The germline gives CDR1 KGHSH, CDR2 LQKENI. The CDR3 spans 15 residues. CDR3 DNA: TGTGCCAGCTCACCGGGGGCAGGGGACACCGGGGAGCTGTTTTTT. Residues: CASSPGAGDTGELFF.

There are a few counts of this clone. V is TRBV7-3 and J is TRBJ1-1; D uncertain. The V end was cut by 2 bases, the J end by 8 bases, with 15 bases between. This CDR3 comprises 14 residues. CDR1 is SGHTA, CDR2 FQGTGA, per germline. CDR3 region: CASSLVGGASEAFF. Here the CDR3 DNA reads TGTGCCAGCAGCTTAGTCGGAGGAGCTTCAGAAGCTTTCTTT. Filled out from reference TRBV7-3 and TRBJ1-1, the complete variable domain reads GAGVSQTPSNKVTEKGKYVELRCDPISGHTALYWYRQSLGQGPEFLIYFQGTGAADDSGLPNDRFFAVRPEGSVSTLKIQRTERGDSAVYLCASSLVGGASEAFFGQGTRLTVV.

A few counts support this clone. The V gene is TRBV15, the J gene TRBJ2-5, with D possibly being TRBD2 (7 bases). Trimming pared 3 bases from V and 4 bases from J, leaving 18 bases between. Germline V gene sequence: CDR1 LNHNV, CDR2 YYDKDF (reference sequence). This CDR3 contains 16 residues. The CDR3 is CATSRMGGGFGETQYF. The CDR3 DNA sequence: TGTGCCACCAGCAGGATGGGCGGGGGCTTCGGAGAGACCCAGTACTTC.

The chain couples TRBV28 to TRBJ1-1, with TRBD1 matching 10 bases. The CDR3 has 17 residues. J lost 4 bases, V lost 5 bases, and 13 bases had no gene match. Germline CDR1 reads MDHEN; CDR2 reads SYDVKM. The CDR3 DNA reads as TGTGCCAGCAGTCTTCTTACCGGGACAGGGGCGAGCACTGAAGCTTTCTTT. It yields the protein CASSLLTGTGASTEAFF. Together with reference TRBV28 and TRBJ1-1, the CDR3 gives the full variable domain: DVKVTQSSRYLVKRTGEKVFLECVQDMDHENMFWYRQDPGLGLRLIYFSYDVKMKEKGDIPEGYSVSREKKERFSLILESASTNQTSMYLCASSLLTGTGASTEAFFGQGTRLTVV.

This clone has more than one count but fewer than ten. This chain joins TRBV7-2 and TRBJ2-5; D gene uncertain. V lost 3 bases to trimming and J lost 5 bases, with 13 bases between them. CDR1 is SGHTA and CDR2 is FQGNSA in the germline V gene. The CDR3 extends over 14 amino acids. CDR3 sequence: CASSLGTHSETQYF. CDR3 bases: TGTGCCAGCAGCTTGGGCACACACTCGGAGACCCAGTACTTC.

The V and J genes are TRBV30 and TRBJ1-2; D may be TRBD1 (5 bases). This CDR3 spans 13 amino acids. Germline lookup yields CDR1 GTSNPN and CDR2 SVGIG (reference sequence). CDR3 in DNA: TGTGCACTACCGGGCAGGGCTAACTATGGCTACACCTTC. It is translated as CALPGRANYGYTF.